This passage covers 31 T cell receptor beta chains from one sample sequenced in a study of T cells in Graves' hyperthyroidism and ophthalmopathy. Amplification targeted TCR beta CDR3 regions from RNA transcripts. The HTBI set primed first-round TCR CDR3 RT-PCR. One entry per CDR3 protein results from TCRdb running MiXCR on the multiplex PCR reads. The sample yields about 270,000 distinct CDR3 sequences, approximately 25% seen once. The sample comprised blood. These receptors originate from a woman aged 40-49 years with Graves' ophthalmopathy.

This clonotype was observed at least ten times. The rearrangement links TRBV24-1 to TRBJ1-2; D gene unclear. This CDR3 has 13 amino acids. Trimming stripped 4 bases from V and 4 bases from J, with 9 bases between. The germline CDR1 and CDR2 sequences are KGHDR and SFDVKD. The CDR3 nucleotides are TGTGCCACCAGTGACCCGGGCCTCTATGGCTACACCTTC. Translating gives CATSDPGLYGYTF.

In regard to this clonotype: A much larger clonotype is one base distant, so this may be a read error. V usage is TRBV20-1 and J usage is TRBJ2-7; 8 bases are shared with TRBD2. The CDR3 runs 13 residues. J was trimmed by 3 bases and V by 2 bases; bases with no gene match: 3. The germline gives CDR1 DFQATT, CDR2 SNEGSKA (reference sequence). CDR3: CSARSTSDYEQYF. Written as DNA, the CDR3 is TGCAGTGCTAGATCGACTAGCGACTACGAGCAGTACTTC.

This clonotype was observed a few times. This may come from a read error, since a much larger clone is one base off. The chain couples TRBV30 to TRBJ1-2; 10 bases fit TRBD1. CDR1 and CDR2 (germline): GTSNPN, SVGIG (reference sequence). The CDR3 loop spans 13 amino acids. CDR3 loop: CARSGGTGVGYTF. In DNA, the CDR3 is TGTGCCCGGAGCGGCGGGACAGGGGTAGGCTACACCTTC.

This clonotype came up many times. The CDR3 sequence is CASSLSTAYPGLSSQELEQYF. The DNA of the CDR3 is TGTGCCAGCAGTTTATCCACAGCGTACCCGGGGCTTTCCTCCCAAGAGTTGGAGCAGTACTTC. The chain combines TRBV27 with TRBJ2-7, with D perhaps being TRBD1 or TRBD2 (5 bases each). The CDR3 consists of 21 residues. Germline V gives CDR1 MNHEY, CDR2 SMNVEV (reference sequence). The V end lost 0 bases, the J end lost 7 bases, and 34 bases lay between the germline ends.

This clonotype was recorded many times. V gene TRBV2 combines with J gene TRBJ2-7; D is possibly TRBD1 or TRBD2 (5 bases each). CDR3 size: 13 residues. The germline V gene has CDR1 SNHLY and CDR2 FYNNEI. V gave up 7 bases and J gave up 7 bases, with 17 bases separating them. Here the CDR3 DNA reads TGTGCCAGCACGGGATCCCCCAACAGGGAGCAGTACTTC. This sequence encodes CASTGSPNREQYF.

The chain combines TRBV28 with TRBJ2-7; the D gene is possibly TRBD1 (7 bases). V was cut by 3 bases and J by 3 bases, with 18 bases left in between. The germline gives CDR1 MDHEN, CDR2 SYDVKM. This CDR3 has 16 residues. CDR3 DNA sequence: TGTGCCAGCAGTTTCCCCGGCAGGGGGGATTACTACGAGCAGTACTTC. Translated, it gives CASSFPGRGDYYEQYF.

This clonotype was seen many times. This chain joins TRBV11-3 and TRBJ1-1; D may be TRBD1 (6 bases). Between the trimmed V and J ends, which lost 0 bases and 4 bases, there was a span of 12 bases. The germline V gene has CDR1 SGHNT and CDR2 YENEEA. There are 15 residues in the CDR3. The CDR3 reads CASSLDGTGSTEAFF. CDR3 nucleotide sequence: TGTGCCAGCAGCTTAGATGGCACAGGGAGCACTGAAGCTTTCTTT.

This clonotype was observed at least ten times. The chain joins TRBV6-2 or TRBV6-3 to TRBJ2-7; maybe TRBD1 (6 bases). The germline V gene encodes CDR1 MNHEY and CDR2 SVGEGT. The CDR3 length is 14 residues. Trimming took 6 bases from V and 2 from J, leaving 14 bases between them. CDR3 nucleotide sequence: TGTGCCAGCAGCCCGGGACAACTTACCTACGAGCAGTACTTC. Translating it yields CASSPGQLTYEQYF.

Turning to this clonotype: A much larger clonotype is one base distant, so this may be a read error. This chain uses TRBV5-4 with TRBJ1-1, with D tentatively TRBD1 (5 bases). The CDR3 is 13 residues long. Per the germline V gene, CDR1 is SGHNT and CDR2 is YYREEE (reference sequence). CDR3 residues: CVSSLYGGTEAFF. The CDR3 DNA sequence: TGTGTCAGCAGCTTGTACGGGGGCACTGAAGCTTTCTTT.

This clonotype has a count of ten or more. This chain links TRBV5-1 with TRBJ2-7; a weak D match, TRBD2 (5 bases). Trimming removed 0 bases at V and 7 bases at J, with 14 bases between. The V gene's germline CDR1 is SGHRS and CDR2 YFSETQ. The CDR3 is made up of 14 amino acids. The DNA of the CDR3 is TGCGCCAGCAGCTTGGTATATACCTCGGGGGAGCAGTACTTC. Encoded protein: CASSLVYTSGEQYF. The full variable domain, with the rest looked up from reference TRBV5-1 and TRBJ2-7, is KAGVTQTPRYLIKTRGQQVTLSCSPISGHRSVSWYQQTPGQGLQFLFEYFSETQRNKGNFPGRFSGRQFSNSRSEMNVSTLELGDSALYLCASSLVYTSGEQYFGPGTRLTVT.

The rearrangement uses TRBV7-2 and TRBJ2-5; 12 bases agree with TRBD2. The length of the CDR3 is 16 residues. Germline CDR1 and CDR2: SGHTA and FQGNSA. V lost 4 bases, J lost 4 bases, and 7 bases stayed unmatched. CDR3 coding DNA: TGTGCCAGCAGCTGGGGGACTAGCGGGTTCCGAGAGACCCAGTACTTC. Translating it yields CASSWGTSGFRETQYF.

This clonotype was counted ten times or more. The CDR3 DNA reads TGTGCCATCAGTGAGTCGGGACAGCCAAACACCATATATTTT. This gives the protein CAISESGQPNTIYF. The chain couples TRBV10-3 to TRBJ1-3, with TRBD1 matching over 7 bases. V shed 0 bases, J shed 6 bases, and the junction held 2 bases outside the gene matches. This CDR3 is 14 amino acids long. Looked up from germline, CDR1 is ENHRY and CDR2 is SYGVKD.

This clonotype has at least ten counts. The chain uses TRBV7-8 and TRBJ2-7, with TRBD2 matching 11 bases. The germline gives CDR1 SGHVS, CDR2 FQNEAQ. V trimming: 4 bases; J trimming: 2 bases; junction bases outside the gene matches: 4. The CDR3 is 15 amino acids. The CDR3 region has the DNA TGTGCCAGCAGCTCACTAGCGGGAGCAACCTACGAGCAGTACTTC. Protein sequence: CASSSLAGATYEQYF.

This clonotype was observed a few times. A much larger clone lies one base from this, so it may be a read error. The chain has TRBV11-2 and TRBJ2-7; the match to TRBD2 covers 8 bases. Germline V gene data show CDR1 as SGHAT and CDR2 as FQNNGV. This CDR3 region has 12 residues. The DNA of the CDR3 is TGTGCCAGCAGCTTATATGGGACTAGAGAGCGGTTC. This sequence encodes CASSLYGTRERF.

This clonotype appeared many times. The chain carries TRBV4-2 and TRBJ2-7; 9 positions agree with TRBD2. The CDR3 totals 16 residues. From germline, CDR1 is LGHNA and CDR2 YNFKEQ. Trimming at V came to 0 bases and at J to 7 bases, leaving 10 bases not matched to a gene. The CDR3: CASSQDPNAGGEEQYF. In DNA, the CDR3 is TGTGCCAGCAGCCAAGATCCAAATGCGGGAGGGGAAGAGCAGTACTTC.

This clonotype was detected many times. This CDR3 is CASSDTSGRTSYEQYF. Written as DNA, the CDR3 is TGTGCCAGCAGTGACACTAGCGGGAGGACCTCCTACGAGCAGTACTTC. J is TRBJ2-7 and V is TRBV25-1; TRBD2 matches at 12 bases. The CDR3 is 16 residues long. The V and J ends lost 3 bases and 0 bases, in that order; junction bases with no gene match: 3. Germline V CDR1 and CDR2: MGHDK, SYGVNS.

This chain's CDR3 is CASRPGTGNYEQYF. The CDR3 DNA is TGTGCCAGCCGTCCCGGGACAGGTAACTACGAGCAGTACTTC. This chain uses TRBV12-3 or TRBV12-4 with TRBJ2-7, with 8 bases identical to TRBD1. The V segment lost 8 bases and the J segment 3 bases; nucleotides outside the gene matches: 9. The CDR3 runs to 14 residues.

This clonotype was observed at least ten times. V and J are TRBV6-5 and TRBJ2-5; TRBD1 might be the D (6 bases). CDR3 length: 14 amino acids. CDR1 MNHEY and CDR2 SVGAGI come from the germline V gene. Trimming removed 4 bases from V and 3 bases from J, with 12 bases in between. The CDR3 reads CASSFGTLKETQYF. The CDR3, as DNA: TGTGCCAGCAGTTTCGGGACATTAAAAGAGACCCAGTACTTC.

This clonotype was seen at least ten times. The gene calls are TRBV2 and TRBJ2-2, with 11 bases matching TRBD1. Losses at the gene ends were 8 bases for V and 2 bases for J; bases not matched to a gene: 16. The germline CDR1 and CDR2 sequences are SNHLY and FYNNEI. There are 19 residues in the CDR3. Here the CDR3 DNA reads TGTGCCAGCGATCCGCGAATCGTGGACAGGGGGCCCAACACCGGGGAGCTGTTTTTT. Encoded protein: CASDPRIVDRGPNTGELFF.

The rearrangement joins TRBV6-1 to TRBJ2-7; 7 bases match TRBD1. This CDR3 comprises 14 residues. Per the germline V gene, CDR1 is MNHNS and CDR2 is SASEGT. Trimming removed 7 bases from V and 3 bases from J; junction bases left unmatched: 9. In DNA, the CDR3 is TGTGCCAGCAATCTACAGGGGCAGGGCTACGAGCAGTACTTC. Its translation is CASNLQGQGYEQYF.

This clonotype has more than one count but fewer than ten. The CDR3 sequence is CASSTGGREETQYF. The CDR3 DNA reads TGTGCCAGCAGCACCGGTGGCAGAGAAGAGACCCAGTACTTC. This chain links TRBV6-1 with TRBJ2-5; no clear D gene. The CDR3 sequence is 14 residues long. Trimming cost V 6 bases and J 3 bases, with 14 bases left between them. Germline CDR1 and CDR2: MNHNS and SASEGT.

The table lists this clonotype with many counts. The CDR3 region is CASSSGESSTDTQYF. Here the CDR3 DNA reads TGTGCCAGTAGTAGCGGGGAGAGTAGCACAGATACGCAGTATTTT. The V gene is TRBV19, the J gene TRBJ2-3; a weak D match, TRBD2 (6 bases). The CDR3 covers 15 residues. Germline assignment: CDR1 LNHDA and CDR2 SQIVND (reference sequence). The V end was cut by 4 bases, the J end by 0 bases, with 11 bases between.

The chain recombines TRBV6-1 with TRBJ2-5; 9 nucleotides match TRBD1. Per germline, CDR1 MNHNS and CDR2 SASEGT. The V and J ends lost 6 bases and 5 bases, in that order; junction bases with no gene match: 10. The CDR3 has 15 amino acids. The CDR3 is CASRRAAGTGETQYF. CDR3 sequence (DNA): TGTGCCAGCAGGAGAGCTGCCGGGACAGGGGAGACCCAGTACTTC.

This clonotype was seen many times. V and J are TRBV28 and TRBJ2-7; 7 nucleotides agree with TRBD2. There are 12 residues in the CDR3. Losses at the gene ends were 1 base for V and 8 bases for J; bases not matched to a gene: 2. Germline-derived CDR1 and CDR2 are MDHEN and SYDVKM. CDR3 in amino acids: CASSLSGRQQYF. The CDR3 DNA reads TGTGCCAGCAGTTTATCCGGGAGGCAGCAGTACTTC.

This clonotype was found a few times. V gene TRBV9 combines with J gene TRBJ2-3; 8 nucleotides agree with TRBD1. The ends lost 3 bases at V and 4 bases at J; junction bases unmatched: 7. Germline values: CDR1 SGDLS, CDR2 YYNGEE. This CDR3 spans 15 amino acids. CDR3 residues: CASSATGGPADTQYF. CDR3 bases: TGTGCCAGCAGCGCCACAGGGGGTCCGGCAGATACGCAGTATTTT.

Here the CDR3 DNA reads TGTGCCAGCAGCTTCGGGGGCCAGACTAACTATGGCTACACCTTC. Translating it yields CASSFGGQTNYGYTF. J is TRBJ1-2 and V is TRBV7-2; D is possibly TRBD1 (6 bases). Germline V CDR1 and CDR2: SGHTA, FQGNSA. The CDR3 sequence is 15 residues long. The V end lost 3 bases, the J end lost 0 bases, and 11 bases lay between the germline ends.

This clonotype was picked up many times. The chain uses TRBV14 and TRBJ2-2; TRBD1 agrees at 7 bases. The CDR3 is 16 residues long. Germline CDR1 is SGHDN and CDR2 is FVKESK. Trimming at V came to 5 bases and at J to 5 bases, leaving 11 bases not matched to a gene. CDR3 DNA: TGTGCCAGCAGCACCAGGGGGATAGCGATAACCGGGGAGCTGTTTTTT. This translates into CASSTRGIAITGELFF.

The chain is built from TRBV27 and TRBJ2-7; D gene unclear. Trimming took off 9 bases at V and 3 bases at J, with 18 bases between the two ends. The CDR3 spans 14 residues. The V gene's germline CDR1 is MNHEY and CDR2 SMNVEV (reference sequence). The CDR3 is CARSPQGPNYEQYF. CDR3 bases: TGTGCCAGAAGTCCCCAAGGACCGAACTACGAGCAGTACTTC.

This clonotype appeared many times. The CDR3 DNA follows: TGTGCCAGCAGCCTAACACACGAGCAGTACTTC. As protein: CASSLTHEQYF. V and J are TRBV28 and TRBJ2-7; D not certain. The V gene's germline CDR1 is MDHEN and CDR2 SYDVKM. V dropped 6 bases and J dropped 5 bases, with 8 bases sitting between them. This CDR3 region has 11 residues.

This clonotype was observed a few times. The rearrangement joins TRBV19 to TRBJ1-5; D ambiguous. This CDR3 spans 16 amino acids. The V end lost 5 bases, the J end lost 0 bases, and 14 bases lay between the germline ends. Germline CDR1 is LNHDA and CDR2 is SQIVND (reference sequence). DNA for the CDR3: TGTGCCAGTAGTCGGAGGGAGACGGGTAGCAATCAGCCCCAGCATTTT. It yields the protein CASSRRETGSNQPQHF.

In this sample, this clonotype turned up many times. The V and J genes are TRBV11-1 and TRBJ2-5; 10 positions match TRBD2. Germline V gives CDR1 SGHAT, CDR2 FQDESV (reference sequence). V trimming: 6 bases; J trimming: 0 bases; junction bases outside the gene matches: 7. The CDR3 is made up of 16 amino acids. The CDR3 DNA sequence: TGTGCCAGCAGAGAGGTCGGGACTAGCGACCAAGAGACCCAGTACTTC. It codes for CASREVGTSDQETQYF.